This T cell receptor beta chain emerged from a study of OX40 agonist ivuxolimab in advanced cancers. Profiling relied on immunoSEQ multiplex PCR, and the TCRdb table lists in-frame clones only, not all of them. The data contain 20,000 to 25,000 clones, roughly 70% of them seen just once; the ten biggest clones take up 20% to 25%. The specimen was CD4+ or CD8+ T cells sorted from blood, collected in a trial of the OX40 agonist ivuxolimab. This receptor was identified in an adult with an advanced solid tumor such as melanoma, head and neck, liver or kidney cancer.

The CDR3 DNA is TGCGCCAGCAGCCAACCGGGACAACTCTTATACGAGCAGTACTTC. Translating gives CASSQPGQLLYEQYF. V is TRBV4-1 and J is TRBJ2-7, with TRBD1 as a possible D gene (6 bases). Trimming pared 2 bases from V and 4 bases from J, leaving 15 bases between. The CDR3 is 15 amino acids. CDR1 is MGHRA and CDR2 is YSYEKL in the germline V gene.